The rows below give T cell receptor beta chains drawn from one sample of a study of cytomegalovirus exposure and HLA in healthy donors. The data were produced by immunoSEQ multiplex PCR, yet TCRdb's version contains in-frame clones alone and is incomplete. The sample shows about 140,000 clones, over 70% of them seen only once. Sequences were obtained from PBMCs. The receptors stem from a man aged 18-30 years in good health and CMV-seronegative. Both conserved end residues are part of each CDR3. Size tells how often a clone was seen (once, few, many) or the class of an expanded clone, and some rows leave it out.

J gene: TRBJ1-4
clone size: NA
V gene: TRBV19
CDR3 protein: CASSMPTIGPGEKLFF

J gene: TRBJ1-4
clone size: NA
V gene: TRBV7-7
CDR3 protein: CASSPLLQGEKLFF

J gene: TRBJ1-5
clone size: few
V gene: TRBV4-3
CDR3 protein: CASSQDSDQPQHF

J gene: TRBJ2-1
clone size: NA
V gene: TRBV7-9
CDR3 protein: CSSSLWGDSYNEQFF

J gene: TRBJ2-1
clone size: NA
V gene: TRBV7-2
CDR3 protein: CASSPRTALRGNEQFF

J gene: TRBJ1-5
clone size: NA
V gene: TRBV7-2
CDR3 protein: CASSLVVGRGLNQPQHF

J gene: TRBJ2-6
clone size: NA
V gene: TRBV2
CDR3 protein: CASGFSPGANVLTF

J gene: TRBJ1-4
clone size: few
V gene: TRBV27
CDR3 protein: CASSLVPTNEKLFF

J gene: TRBJ1-1
clone size: NA
V gene: TRBV10-3
CDR3 protein: CAISESTRGGPMRNTEAFF

J gene: TRBJ2-7
clone size: NA
V gene: TRBV12-5
CDR3 protein: CASATGSSYEQYF

J gene: TRBJ1-1
clone size: NA
V gene: TRBV5-8
CDR3 protein: CASSLARGRGTEAFF

J gene: TRBJ2-5
clone size: NA
V gene: TRBV4-3
CDR3 protein: CASSQVYGTGGEETQYF

J gene: TRBJ2-7
clone size: NA
V gene: TRBV27
CDR3 protein: CASRETDSYEQYF

J gene: TRBJ1-4
clone size: NA
V gene: TRBV5-1
CDR3 protein: CASSLEAGRIGEKLFF

J gene: TRBJ2-7
clone size: NA
V gene: TRBV30
CDR3 protein: CAWSVRGYEQYF

J gene: TRBJ1-1
clone size: NA
V gene: TRBV6-4
CDR3 protein: CASSVGGIGEAFF

J gene: TRBJ1-2
clone size: NA
V gene: TRBV27
CDR3 protein: CASSLSKDKAYGYTF

J gene: TRBJ2-5
clone size: few
V gene: TRBV10-3
CDR3 protein: CAINPGQGALETQYF